This T cell receptor beta chain was sequenced for a study of OX40 agonist ivuxolimab in advanced cancers. Data came from immunoSEQ multiplex PCR; TCRdb stores just in-frame clones and leaves some out. The data contain about 53,000 clones, 80% to 85% of them seen just once; the ten biggest clones take up around 4.3%. This CDR3 spans 14 amino acids. Per germline, CDR1 SGHTA and CDR2 FQGNSA. Deletions cut 5 bases from V and 1 base from J, with 11 bases between. The starting material was CD4+ or CD8+ T cells sorted from blood, obtained in a trial of the OX40 agonist ivuxolimab. The origin of this receptor is an adult with an advanced solid tumor such as melanoma, head and neck, liver or kidney cancer. The V call is TRBV7-2, the J call TRBJ2-5, with D perhaps TRBD1 or TRBD2 (6 bases each). CDR3 residues: CASSPPGAQETQYF. The CDR3 DNA sequence: TGTGCCAGCAGCCCCCCGGGGGCCCAAGAGACCCAGTACTTC.